A single sample is the source of the 23 T cell receptor beta chains below, sequenced in a study of blood T cell repertoires in COVID-19. Sequencing was performed with immunoSEQ multiplex PCR; in TCRdb, only in-frame clones are kept and a portion is missing. The repertoire includes roughly 250,000 clones, approximately 80% of them detected once, and 4.5% to 6% sits in the top ten. What was sequenced was peripheral blood. Receptors originate from a woman older than 75 with active or convalescent COVID-19.

This clone was counted between two and nine times. The J gene is TRBJ2-7, the V gene TRBV5-1; D gene uncertain. Trimming shortened V by 0 bases and J by 0 bases, and 10 bases separated the two germline ends. Germline V lookup: CDR1 SGHRS, CDR2 YFSETQ. The CDR3 extends over 15 amino acids. This CDR3 reads CASSLDPGSSYEQYF. The DNA of the CDR3 is TGCGCCAGCAGCTTGGATCCAGGAAGCTCCTACGAGCAGTACTTC.

This chain uses TRBV2 with TRBJ2-3; 8 bases align to TRBD1. J lost 4 bases, V lost 5 bases, and 8 bases had no gene match. The germline gives CDR1 SNHLY, CDR2 FYNNEI. The CDR3 has 15 residues. Here the CDR3 DNA reads TGTGCCAGCAGTTGGACAGGGCCCGCCGCAGATACGCAGTATTTT. Protein sequence: CASSWTGPAADTQYF.

About this clone: The junction does not match germline at one end; this may be a read error. This chain links TRBV4-1 with TRBJ2-1; 7 bases are a match to TRBD1. The CDR3 is made up of 16 amino acids. Germline V gene sequence: CDR1 MGHRA, CDR2 YSYEKL. The CDR3, as DNA: TGCGCCAGCGGCCAAAAAGGACAGGCTCGCTACAATGAGCAGTTCTTC. It codes for CASGQKGQARYNEQFF.

The chain combines TRBV5-1 with TRBJ2-2; 7 bases map to TRBD1. The CDR3 spans 16 residues. CDR1 is SGHRS, CDR2 YFSETQ, per germline. J was trimmed by 5 bases and V by 0 bases; bases with no gene match: 7. The CDR3 sequence is CASSLGLGGATGELFF. The DNA for the CDR3 is TGCGCCAGCAGCTTGGGGTTAGGGGGCGCAACCGGGGAGCTGTTTTTT.

This chain uses TRBV2 with TRBJ2-5; a weak D match, TRBD2 (6 bases). V was trimmed by 7 bases and J by 4 bases, leaving 10 bases between them. Looked up from germline, CDR1 is SNHLY and CDR2 is FYNNEI. CDR3 length equals 12 residues. The CDR3 loop is CASKLEGETQYF. The CDR3 DNA sequence: TGTGCCAGCAAGTTGGAGGGAGAGACCCAGTACTTC.

The count of this clone is one. The V call is TRBV5-1, the J call TRBJ1-4; TRBD1 agrees at 9 bases. CDR1 and CDR2 (germline): SGHRS, YFSETQ. The CDR3 covers 15 residues. The V segment lost 3 bases and the J segment 5 bases; nucleotides outside the gene matches: 5. In DNA, the CDR3 is TGCGCCAGCAGCTCGACCGGGACAGGGAATGAAAAACTGTTTTTT. The encoded protein is CASSSTGTGNEKLFF.

The V call is TRBV24-1, the J call TRBJ2-6, with 10 bases lining up with TRBD1. CDR1 is KGHDR, CDR2 SFDVKD, per germline. This CDR3 is 17 amino acids long. The J segment lost 1 base and the V segment lost 7 bases, leaving 6 bases of the junction unmatched. CDR3 sequence reads: CATSETGGASGANVLTF. The CDR3 DNA is TGTGCCACCAGCGAGACAGGGGGCGCGTCTGGGGCCAACGTCCTGACTTTC.

This rearrangement joins TRBV4-1 to TRBJ2-5, with TRBD2 matching 11 bases. The CDR3 sequence is 15 residues long. The V and J ends lost 3 bases and 5 bases, in that order; junction bases with no gene match: 5. Germline CDR1 reads MGHRA; CDR2 reads YSYEKL. The CDR3 bases are TGCGCCAGCAGCCATAAACTAGCGGGAGTGGAGACCCAGTACTTC. It encodes CASSHKLAGVETQYF.

The chain couples TRBV9 to TRBJ1-3, with D unclear. Germline V CDR1 and CDR2: SGDLS, YYNGEE. V was clipped by 4 bases and J by 4 bases, with 9 bases between them. This CDR3 is 13 amino acids long. CDR3 in amino acids: CASSSREGNTIYF. Written as DNA, the CDR3 is TGTGCCAGCAGCTCTCGAGAGGGAAACACCATATATTTT.

This chain links TRBV9 with TRBJ1-4; 8 nucleotides agree with TRBD1. The CDR3 length is 14 residues. Germline lookup yields CDR1 SGDLS and CDR2 YYNGEE. Trimming at V came to 3 bases and at J to 5 bases, leaving 3 bases not matched to a gene. The CDR3 is CASSEDRENEKLFF. DNA for the CDR3: TGTGCCAGCAGCGAGGACAGGGAGAATGAAAAACTGTTTTTT.

The gene calls are TRBV6-4 and TRBJ2-1; TRBD1 might be the D (6 bases). This CDR3 contains 12 residues. The V end was cut by 3 bases, the J end by 12 bases, with 12 bases between. Per the germline V gene, CDR1 is MRHNA and CDR2 is SNTAGT. The CDR3 nucleotides are TGTGCCAGCAGTGAACAGGGCCTCCGGCAGTTCTTC. Its translation: CASSEQGLRQFF.

V gene TRBV19 combines with J gene TRBJ1-1, with 8 bases lining up with TRBD1. The CDR3 consists of 17 residues. V shed 4 bases, J shed 1 base, and the junction held 11 bases outside the gene matches. CDR1 and CDR2 (germline): LNHDA, SQIVND (reference sequence). CDR3 nucleotides: TGTGCCAGTAGTACGCCCGGACAGGGAACCCCGAACACTGAAGCTTTCTTT. This translates into CASSTPGQGTPNTEAFF. Combining the CDR3 with reference TRBV19 and TRBJ1-1 gives the whole variable domain DGGITQSPKYLFRKEGQNVTLSCEQNLNHDAMYWYRQDPGQGLRLIYYSQIVNDFQKGDIAEGYSVSREKKESFPLTVTSAQKNPTAFYLCASSTPGQGTPNTEAFFGQGTRLTVV.

The rearrangement uses TRBV28 and TRBJ1-2; D not certain. The CDR3 is made up of 13 amino acids. Trimming took off 7 bases at V and 0 bases at J, with 9 bases between the two ends. Germline-derived CDR1 and CDR2 are MDHEN and SYDVKM. The CDR3 nucleotides read TGTGCCAGCACCCCTCTAGCTAACTATGGCTACACCTTC. Protein: CASTPLANYGYTF.

The chain combines TRBV19 with TRBJ1-5; 9 bases are a match to TRBD1. The germline V gene encodes CDR1 LNHDA and CDR2 SQIVND (reference sequence). This CDR3 is built from 15 residues. V shed 7 bases, J shed 4 bases, and the junction held 8 bases outside the gene matches. CDR3: CASTKQGADNQPQHF. The CDR3 coding sequence is TGTGCCAGTACCAAACAGGGGGCCGATAATCAGCCCCAGCATTTT.

The rearrangement joins TRBV25-1 to TRBJ2-7; possible D gene TRBD2, 6 bases. This CDR3 spans 15 amino acids. Trimming cost V 4 bases and J 3 bases, with 16 bases left between them. Germline assignment: CDR1 MGHDK and CDR2 SYGVNS. The CDR3, as DNA: TGTGCCAGCAGTGGCGGTCCGGGGGTCCTCTACGAGCAGTACTTC. The encoded protein is CASSGGPGVLYEQYF.

V usage is TRBV5-1 and J usage is TRBJ2-3; 9 bases align to TRBD2. The CDR3 length is 14 residues. With 4 bases clipped from V and 6 bases from J, the junction kept 6 bases outside the gene matches. The germline V gene encodes CDR1 SGHRS and CDR2 YFSETQ. This CDR3 is CASSLSGGRDTQYF. CDR3 nucleotides: TGCGCCAGCAGCCTCAGCGGGGGGCGTGATACGCAGTATTTT. The variable domain in full, completed from reference TRBV5-1 and TRBJ2-3, reads KAGVTQTPRYLIKTRGQQVTLSCSPISGHRSVSWYQQTPGQGLQFLFEYFSETQRNKGNFPGRFSGRQFSNSRSEMNVSTLELGDSALYLCASSLSGGRDTQYFGPGTRLTVL.

The genes are TRBV7-9 and TRBJ2-7; 10 nucleotides line up with TRBD1. The J segment lost 2 bases and the V segment lost 1 base, leaving 8 bases of the junction unmatched. The germline gives CDR1 SEHNR, CDR2 FQNEAQ (reference sequence). The CDR3 spans 17 residues. CDR3 in amino acids: CASSLDQPGQGTYEQYF. The DNA for the CDR3 is TGTGCCAGCAGCTTAGACCAACCGGGACAGGGGACCTACGAGCAGTACTTC.

CDR3 sequence: CASSQVSGFGFNSPLHF. The CDR3 DNA follows: TGTGCCAGCAGCCAAGTTTCAGGGTTCGGGTTTAATTCACCCCTCCACTTT. The chain links TRBV3-1 (or the pseudogene TRBV3-2) to TRBJ1-6; tentative D call: TRBD1 (5 bases). V was clipped by 1 base and J by 6 bases, with 16 bases between them. This CDR3 has 17 residues. Germline loops: CDR1 LGHDT, CDR2 YNNKEL (reference sequence).

The chain employs TRBV11-2 and TRBJ2-2; 9 bases match TRBD1. This CDR3 contains 14 residues. Trimming removed 4 bases from V and 8 bases from J; junction bases left unmatched: 5. Germline CDR1 and CDR2: SGHAT and FQNNGV. The CDR3 bases are TGTGCCAGCAGCTGGAACAGGGGGCTGGGGGAGCTGTTTTTT. Translating it yields CASSWNRGLGELFF. Together with reference TRBV11-2 and TRBJ2-2, the CDR3 gives the full variable domain: EAGVAQSPRYKIIEKRQSVAFWCNPISGHATLYWYQQILGQGPKLLIQFQNNGVVDDSQLPKDRFSAERLKGVDSTLKIQPAKLEDSAVYLCASSWNRGLGELFFGEGSRLTVL.

Only one count was recorded for this clone. The J gene is TRBJ1-1, the V gene TRBV3-1 (or the pseudogene TRBV3-2); 10 positions match TRBD1. From germline, CDR1 is LGHDT and CDR2 YNNKEL (reference sequence). Germline trimming cut 6 bases from V and 5 bases from J; bases unmatched to any gene: 9. The CDR3 loop spans 15 amino acids. The CDR3 loop reads CASSLPPGQGTEAFF. The CDR3 nucleotides are TGTGCCAGCAGTCTCCCTCCGGGACAGGGGACTGAAGCTTTCTTT.

The chain has TRBV3-1 (or the pseudogene TRBV3-2) and TRBJ1-3; TRBD1 aligns across 9 bases. Trimming cost V 1 base and J 10 bases; bases outside gene matches: 2. The CDR3 is made up of 13 amino acids. Germline CDR1 and CDR2: LGHDT and YNNKEL (reference sequence). The CDR3 DNA sequence: TGTGCCAGCAGCCAAGTGGGGACAGGGACCATATATTTT. Its protein product is CASSQVGTGTIYF.

The gene calls are TRBV13 and TRBJ2-1; D ambiguous. Between the trimmed V and J ends, which lost 9 bases and 6 bases, there was a span of 15 bases. From germline, CDR1 is PRHDT and CDR2 FYEKMQ (reference sequence). The CDR3 is 13 amino acids. The CDR3 coding sequence is TGTGCCAGTACTATTCAACGTTTCAATGAGCAGTTCTTC. Amino acid sequence: CASTIQRFNEQFF.

The chain links TRBV15 to TRBJ2-5, with 7 bases fitting TRBD1. CDR3 length: 15 amino acids. V shed 0 bases and J 4 bases; nucleotides not matched to a gene: 5. CDR1 is LNHNV, CDR2 YYDKDF, per germline (reference sequence). Here the CDR3 reads CATSRDLAGGETQYF. The CDR3 DNA reads TGTGCCACCAGCAGAGATCTGGCAGGGGGAGAGACCCAGTACTTC.